This TCR beta chain was identified in a study of blood T cell repertoires in COVID-19. Turning to the study itself: From the United States, Italy and Spain came samples of acute and convalescent COVID-19.

Repertoires were generated with immunoSEQ multiplex PCR, while TCRdb's copy carries only in-frame clones and drops some. The table records some 250,000 clones, about 80% of them present only once. The germline CDR1 and CDR2 sequences are SGHRS and YFSETQ. Trimming cost V 0 bases and J 6 bases, with 16 bases left between them. The CDR3 covers 16 residues. The specimen sequenced was peripheral blood. The J gene is TRBJ1-5, the V gene TRBV5-1; TRBD1 is a possible D gene (5 bases). The origin of this receptor is an elderly woman with acute or convalescent COVID-19. CDR3 sequence (DNA): TGCGCCAGCAGCTTGGGGGTCCCAGGGCTCGGTCAGCCCCAGCATTTT. Amino acids: CASSLGVPGLGQPQHF. Together with reference TRBV5-1 and TRBJ1-5, the CDR3 gives the full variable domain: KAGVTQTPRYLIKTRGQQVTLSCSPISGHRSVSWYQQTPGQGLQFLFEYFSETQRNKGNFPGRFSGRQFSNSRSEMNVSTLELGDSALYLCASSLGVPGLGQPQHFGDGTRLSIL.